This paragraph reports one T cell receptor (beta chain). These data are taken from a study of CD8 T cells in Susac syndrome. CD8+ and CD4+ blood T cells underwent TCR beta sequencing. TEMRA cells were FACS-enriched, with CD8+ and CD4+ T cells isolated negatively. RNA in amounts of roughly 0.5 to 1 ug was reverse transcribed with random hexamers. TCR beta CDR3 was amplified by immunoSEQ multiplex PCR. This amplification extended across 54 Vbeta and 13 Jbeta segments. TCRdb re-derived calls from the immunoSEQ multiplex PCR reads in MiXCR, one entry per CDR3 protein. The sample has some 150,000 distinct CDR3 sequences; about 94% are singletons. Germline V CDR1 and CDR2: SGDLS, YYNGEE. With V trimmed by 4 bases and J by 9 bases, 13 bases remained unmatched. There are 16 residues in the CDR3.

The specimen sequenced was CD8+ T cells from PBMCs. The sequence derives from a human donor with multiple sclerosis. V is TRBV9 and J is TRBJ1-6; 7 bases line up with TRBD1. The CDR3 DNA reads TGTGCCAGCAGCCTATCAGGGGGTGATCTTACTTCACCCCTCCACTTT. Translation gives CASSLSGGDLTSPLHF. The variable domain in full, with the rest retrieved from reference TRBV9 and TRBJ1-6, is DSGVTQTPKHLITATGQRVTLRCSPRSGDLSVYWYQQSLDQGLQFLIQYYNGEERAKGNILERFSAQQFPDLHSELNLSSLELGDSALYFCASSLSGGDLTSPLHFGNGTRLTVT.